This T cell receptor beta chain came from a study of cytomegalovirus exposure and HLA in healthy donors. The CDR3 is 17 residues long. Per the germline V gene, CDR1 is SGHVS and CDR2 is FQNEAQ. Trimming removed 5 bases from V and 5 bases from J; junction bases left unmatched: 17. Primers for the PCR totalled 60 Vbeta and 13 Jbeta. Per the original data handling: A later analysis tallied 75 million to 80 million unique TCR beta chains, around 10 million of them shared. Produced via immunoSEQ multiplex PCR; TCRdb's table is partial and in-frame only. The V and J calls and clone size are taken from that table; D and trimming were inferred from the DNA. The sample holds approximately 190,000 clones, 75% to 90% seen once.

The sequence was obtained from a man younger than 40 in good health and CMV-seronegative. The V gene is TRBV7-8, the J gene TRBJ2-7; TRBD2 matches at 8 bases. Sequencing used PBMCs. The CDR3 protein is CASSPPGGDLHRNEQYF. In DNA, the CDR3 is TGTGCCAGCAGCCCACCCGGGGGGGACTTGCACCGGAACGAGCAGTACTTC.